These T cell receptor beta chains were read from a single sample in a study of blood T cell repertoires in COVID-19. Assay used: immunoSEQ multiplex PCR; TCRdb lists only in-frame clones, some missing. In the table there are 65,000 to 90,000 clones, about 82% of which are singletons. Sequenced sample: peripheral blood. These receptor sequences come from a woman aged 80 or older with active or convalescent COVID-19. Each CDR3 is given with its conserved first and last residue. A D gene is named only where the DNA matches it firmly. Clone size is shown for a subset of rows, as once, few, many or a class of expanded clone.

D | size | J | V | CDR3 | DNA
. | . | TRBJ2-6 | TRBV2 | CASTQESTGANVLTF | TGTGCCAGCACCCAAGAGAGCACTGGGGCCAACGTCCTGACTTTC
. | . | TRBJ2-1 | TRBV9 | CASSVATASYNEQFF | TGTGCCAGCAGCGTAGCTACAGCCTCCTACAATGAGCAGTTCTTC
. | . | TRBJ1-1 | TRBV4-3 | CASSQQEGGETEAFF | TGCGCCAGCAGCCAGCAGGAAGGCGGGGAGACTGAAGCTTTCTTT
TRBD2 | once | TRBJ2-1 | TRBV5-4 | CASSRAGTSTYNEQFF | TGTGCCAGCAGTCGAGCCGGGACTAGCACCTACAATGAGCAGTTCTTC
TRBD1 | . | TRBJ1-1 | TRBV28 | CASSSGQGVTEAFF | TGTGCCAGCAGTTCGGGACAGGGGGTTACTGAAGCTTTCTTT
. | . | TRBJ2-1 | TRBV7-2 | CASSVQELRLNEQFF | TGTGCCAGCAGCGTCCAAGAACTGAGGCTCAATGAGCAGTTCTTC
. | . | TRBJ2-3 | TRBV29-1 | CSVTGVITDTQYF | TGCAGCGTCACGGGAGTTATCACAGATACGCAGTATTTT
TRBD2 | . | TRBJ2-7 | TRBV18 | CASSPSSGRGDEQYF | TGTGCCAGCTCCCCTTCTAGCGGGAGAGGGGACGAGCAGTACTTC
TRBD1 | . | TRBJ1-3 | TRBV27 | CASSSGQGQGNTIYF | TGTGCCAGCAGTTCCGGACAGGGGCAAGGAAACACCATATATTTT
. | once | TRBJ2-7 | TRBV6-2/TRBV6-3 | CASSYDRGPVAEQYF | TGTGCCAGCAGTTACGATCGGGGTCCCGTCGCCGAGCAGTACTTC
. | . | TRBJ1-2 | TRBV7-8 | CASSLGDLGTNYGYTF | TGTGCCAGCAGCTTAGGGGATCTCGGGACTAACTATGGCTACACCTTC
TRBD1 | few | TRBJ1-2 | TRBV4-3 | CASSQVGQGAHLGGYTF | TGCGCCAGCAGCCAAGTGGGACAGGGGGCGCATTTAGGTGGCTACACCTTC
TRBD2 | . | TRBJ2-1 | TRBV5-1 | CASSYPSGSSYNEQFF | TGCGCCAGCAGCTATCCAAGCGGGAGCTCCTACAATGAGCAGTTCTTC
TRBD1 | . | TRBJ1-3 | TRBV19 | CASSSAGGGGNTIYF | TGTGCCAGTAGTTCAGCAGGGGGCGGTGGAAACACCATATATTTT
. | . | TRBJ1-6 | TRBV21-1 | CASKGHNNSPLHF | TGTGCCAGCAAGGGACATAATAATTCACCCCTCCACTTT
. | . | TRBJ2-5 | TRBV12-5 | CASGLAHKTGVSGHRRQETQYF | TGTGCTAGTGGTTTGGCACACAAGACGGGGGTTTCGGGCCACCGGCGCCAAGAGACCCAGTACTTC
. | . | TRBJ1-2 | TRBV4-3 | CASSPQEQGTNYGYTF | TGCGCCAGCAGCCCCCAGGAGCAAGGGACAAACTATGGCTACACCTTC
. | . | TRBJ1-4 | TRBV6-5 | CASRTWGANEKLFF | TGTGCCAGCCGTACATGGGGGGCTAATGAAAAACTGTTTTTT
TRBD1 | . | TRBJ2-2 | TRBV30 | CAFKDRANTGELFF | TGTGCCTTTAAGGACAGGGCGAACACCGGGGAGCTGTTTTTT
TRBD2 | . | TRBJ2-7 | TRBV28 | CASSSGVAGAYEQYF | TGTGCCAGCAGTTCTGGGGTAGCGGGGGCTTATGAGCAGTACTTC
TRBD1 | . | TRBJ2-1 | TRBV7-2 | CASSPGTAYNEQFF | TGTGCCAGCAGCCCCGGGACAGCTTACAATGAGCAGTTCTTC
. | . | TRBJ2-1 | TRBV7-2 | CASSFGTQIYNEQFF | TGTGCCAGCAGCTTCGGGACTCAAATCTACAATGAGCAGTTCTTC
. | few | TRBJ1-5 | TRBV27 | CASSLAGAGRGQPQHF | TGTGCCAGCAGTTTAGCTGGGGCAGGGCGGGGACAGCCCCAGCATTTT
TRBD2 | . | TRBJ2-1 | TRBV9 | CASSASTLAGGIDEQFF | TGTGCCAGCAGCGCCTCAACGCTAGCGGGAGGAATTGATGAGCAGTTCTTC
. | . | TRBJ1-6 | TRBV14 | CASSQVARGNSPLHF | TGTGCCAGCAGCCAAGTTGCAAGGGGAAATTCACCCCTCCACTTT
TRBD1 | few | TRBJ1-1 | TRBV18 | CASSRTGVVNTEAFF | TGTGCCAGCTCAAGGACAGGGGTTGTGAACACTGAAGCTTTCTTT
. | . | TRBJ2-3 | TRBV18 | CASSPSAADTQYF | TGTGCCAGCTCACCTAGCGCAGCAGATACGCAGTATTTT
TRBD2 | . | TRBJ2-7 | TRBV18 | CASSPPSGERTIEQYF | TGTGCCAGCTCACCACCGAGCGGGGAGAGGACGATTGAGCAGTACTTC
TRBD1 | . | TRBJ1-1 | TRBV18 | CASSPTGQGLMNTEAFF | TGTGCCAGCTCACCTACGGGACAGGGGTTGATGAACACTGAAGCTTTCTTT
TRBD2 | . | TRBJ2-5 | TRBV10-3 | CAISGGTGLAGKETQYF | TGTGCCATCAGTGGGGGGACCGGACTAGCGGGGAAAGAGACCCAGTACTTC
TRBD2 | . | TRBJ2-3 | TRBV4-1 | CASSQSQRGGPTDTQYF | TGCGCCAGCAGCCAGAGCCAGCGGGGGGGACCCACAGATACGCAGTATTTT
. | once | TRBJ1-1 | TRBV2 | CASSKALGASNTEAFF | TGTGCCAGCAGCAAAGCGTTGGGGGCTTCGAACACTGAAGCTTTCTTT
TRBD2 | . | TRBJ2-5 | TRBV30 | CAWNRAGGPGETQYF | TGTGCCTGGAATCGTGCGGGAGGGCCGGGAGAGACCCAGTACTTC
TRBD2 | . | TRBJ2-7 | TRBV6-6 | CASSYGTSVYEQYF | TGTGCCAGCAGTTACGGGACTAGCGTCTACGAGCAGTACTTC
. | . | TRBJ1-5 | TRBV24-1 | CATSDGDQPQHF | TGTGCCACCAGTGATGGAGATCAGCCCCAGCATTTT
. | . | TRBJ2-3 | TRBV30 | CAWSVGLSTDTQYF | TGTGCCTGGAGTGTGGGGCTGAGCACAGATACGCAGTATTTT
. | . | TRBJ1-2 | TRBV30 | CAWRRRGRDGYGYTF | TGTGCCTGGAGGAGGAGGGGCAGAGATGGCTATGGCTACACCTTC
TRBD2 | once | TRBJ2-1 | TRBV30 | CAWSVLSSGPYNEQFF | TGTGCCTGGAGTGTACTTTCTAGCGGACCCTACAATGAGCAGTTCTTC
TRBD1 | . | TRBJ2-1 | TRBV27 | CASSYGQGTYNEQFF | TGTGCCAGCAGTTACGGACAGGGGACCTACAATGAGCAGTTCTTC
. | . | TRBJ2-5 | TRBV5-6 | CASSIQTGETQYF | TGTGCCAGCAGCATTCAGACGGGGGAGACCCAGTACTTC
. | . | TRBJ1-5 | TRBV6-6 | CASRLKRGDNQPQHF | TGTGCCAGCAGATTAAAACGGGGAGACAATCAGCCCCAGCATTTT